The 3 T cell receptor beta chains given below trace back to one sample, sequenced in a study of blood T cell repertoires in COVID-19. Repertoires were generated with immunoSEQ multiplex PCR, while TCRdb's copy carries only in-frame clones and drops some. The sample shows roughly 200,000 clones, 80% to 90% of them seen only once. Sequencing was performed on peripheral blood. These receptors were collected from a man aged 18 to 30 with active or convalescent COVID-19.

The chain has TRBV18 and TRBJ2-5; no firm D call. The CDR3 has 18 amino acids. V lost 3 bases and J lost 2, with 22 bases in between. Germline lookup yields CDR1 KGHSH and CDR2 LQKENI. CDR3 in DNA: TGTGCCAGCTCACCGGGCCAAGGATTTATTGATTTACAAGAGACCCAGTACTTC. Its protein product is CASSPGQGFIDLQETQYF.

The chain recombines TRBV5-1 with TRBJ1-3, with D unclear. Germline V CDR1 and CDR2: SGHRS, YFSETQ. The CDR3 has 16 residues. With 2 bases removed from V and 1 base from J, the gap between germline ends came to 13 bases. CDR3 sequence: CASSFYGGLSGNTIYF. The CDR3 DNA sequence: TGCGCCAGCAGCTTTTACGGCGGTTTGTCTGGAAACACCATATATTTT.

J is TRBJ2-3 and V is TRBV3-1 (or the pseudogene TRBV3-2); a weak D match, TRBD1 (6 bases). Germline V CDR1 and CDR2: LGHDT, YNNKEL (reference sequence). The CDR3 runs to 16 residues. The V gene lost 4 bases and the J gene lost 8 bases, with 22 bases spanning the gap. The DNA for the CDR3 is TGTGCCAGCAGCCTTCAGAGACAGGAACTTTCGGGTACGCAGTATTTT. Translation: CASSLQRQELSGTQYF.